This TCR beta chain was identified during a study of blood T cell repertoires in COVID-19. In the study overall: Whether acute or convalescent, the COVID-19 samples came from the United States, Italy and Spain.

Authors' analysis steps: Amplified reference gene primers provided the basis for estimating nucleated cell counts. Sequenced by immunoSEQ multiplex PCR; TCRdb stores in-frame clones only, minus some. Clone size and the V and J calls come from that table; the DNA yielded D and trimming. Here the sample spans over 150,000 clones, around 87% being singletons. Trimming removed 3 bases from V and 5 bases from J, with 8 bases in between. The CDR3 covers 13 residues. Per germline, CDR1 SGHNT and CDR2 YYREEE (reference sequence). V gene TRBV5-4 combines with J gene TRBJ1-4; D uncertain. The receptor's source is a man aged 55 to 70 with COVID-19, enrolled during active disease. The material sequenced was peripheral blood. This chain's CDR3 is CASSSSQNEKLFF. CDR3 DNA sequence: TGTGCCAGCAGCTCGTCACAGAATGAAAAACTGTTTTTT.